This entry is about one T cell receptor (beta chain). Antigen unknown. The sample originates from a study of shared clonotypes between healthy human individuals. Study-wide points: Compared with memory subsets, naive subsets generally had larger estimated richness.

Sequenced by immunoSEQ multiplex PCR; TCRdb stores in-frame clones only, minus some. Among 980,000 or so clones listed, more than 75% were seen once. This CDR3 is built from 12 residues. Germline V gives CDR1 SEHNR, CDR2 FQNEAQ (reference sequence). V lost 2 bases and J 7 bases, leaving 5 bases between the germline ends. The sample comprised memory CD4+ T cells sorted from blood. Regarding subset: CD45RA-negative fraction. This chain connects TRBV7-9 to TRBJ1-4; D is unclear. This TCR was sampled from a man aged 18 to 29 in good health. In nucleotides, the CDR3 is TGTGCCAGCAGCTTAAACCTTGAAAAACTGTTTTTT. This sequence encodes CASSLNLEKLFF.